Each of the 15 T cell receptor beta chains below was sequenced from the same sample in a study of shared clonotypes between healthy human individuals. Here immunoSEQ multiplex PCR was the method, and the copy in TCRdb shows in-frame clones only, minus some. The repertoire holds 2,500,000 or so clones, with more than 85% as singletons. Specimen: naive CD4+ T cells from PBMCs. Subset denoted: CD45RA+ positively selected. The receptors here all came from a man between 18 and 35 years old in good health. Some clones in this sample may be carry-over from other donors' samples.

The chain carries TRBV5-4 and TRBJ2-7, with a possible D match to TRBD2 (6 bases). The CDR3 runs to 13 residues. V dropped 0 bases and J dropped 5 bases, with 9 bases sitting between them. The germline V gene encodes CDR1 SGHNT and CDR2 YYREEE (reference sequence). CDR3 amino acids: CASSLVTRNEQYF. The DNA for the CDR3 is TGTGCCAGCAGCTTGGTGACTAGGAACGAGCAGTACTTC.

V gene TRBV7-2 combines with J gene TRBJ1-6, with D tentatively TRBD1 (5 bases). Germline values: CDR1 SGHTA, CDR2 FQGNSA. Trimming left V 2 bases short and J 6 bases short, with 8 bases between. The CDR3 consists of 14 residues. The CDR3 loop is CASSLLGVNSPLHF. The CDR3 DNA is TGTGCCAGCAGCTTACTAGGGGTTAATTCACCCCTCCACTTT.

This rearrangement joins TRBV19 to TRBJ1-1; D unclear. The CDR3 contains 13 residues. Deletions cut 5 bases from V and 4 bases from J, with 11 bases between. The germline CDR1 and CDR2 sequences are LNHDA and SQIVND (reference sequence). CDR3: CASSPRARTEAFF. The DNA of the CDR3 is TGTGCCAGTAGTCCGCGCGCCCGCACTGAAGCTTTCTTT.

The rearrangement links TRBV7-2 to TRBJ2-5; TRBD1 might be the D (6 bases). The CDR3 sequence is 15 residues long. Trimming took 1 base from V and 3 from J, leaving 12 bases between them. The germline V gene has CDR1 SGHTA and CDR2 FQGNSA. As DNA, the CDR3 is TGTGCCAGCAGCTTAGTCCAGGGGAACGAAGAGACCCAGTACTTC. Amino acids: CASSLVQGNEETQYF. The variable domain in full, with the rest retrieved from reference TRBV7-2 and TRBJ2-5, is GAGVSQSPSNKVTEKGKDVELRCDPISGHTALYWYRQSLGQGLEFLIYFQGNSAPDKSGLPSDRFSAERTGGSVSTLTIQRTQQEDSAVYLCASSLVQGNEETQYFGPGTRLLVL.

The chain combines TRBV28 with TRBJ2-1; weak D call: TRBD1 (7 bases). The CDR3 spans 14 residues. V was shortened by 2 bases and J by 6 bases, with 11 bases between the two germline ends. CDR1 is MDHEN, CDR2 SYDVKM, per germline. The CDR3 nucleotides are TGTGCCAGCAGTTTACGGCGGGACAGCAATGAGCAGTTCTTC. As protein: CASSLRRDSNEQFF.

A remark on this clone: Other nucleotide sequences from this sample produce the same CDR3. This sequence joins TRBV7-2 and TRBJ2-1; 14 bases align to TRBD2. The J segment lost 8 bases and the V segment lost 3 bases, leaving 3 bases of the junction unmatched. CDR3 size: 15 residues. Germline V lookup: CDR1 SGHTA, CDR2 FQGNSA. The CDR3 DNA follows: TGTGCCAGCAGCTTGGGGACTAGCGGGAGCTATGAGCAGTTCTTC. Protein product: CASSLGTSGSYEQFF.

The chain is built from TRBV6-1 and TRBJ1-1; TRBD1 is a possible D gene (6 bases). The CDR3 loop spans 14 amino acids. Germline CDR1 and CDR2: MNHNS and SASEGT. V lost 5 bases to trimming and J lost 1 base, with 11 bases between them. The CDR3 DNA reads as TGTGCCAGCAGTAATAGAGGGGGGAACACTGAAGCTTTCTTT. Amino acids: CASSNRGGNTEAFF.

This clone has just one count. The rearrangement uses TRBV9 and TRBJ2-2; D may be TRBD2 (6 bases). The ends were cut back, 0 bases at V and 4 bases at J, with 13 bases in the middle. CDR3 length: 16 residues. Germline V gene lookup returns CDR1 SGDLS and CDR2 YYNGEE. CDR3 in amino acids: CASSVAGSVLTGELFF. The CDR3 DNA reads as TGTGCCAGCAGCGTAGCCGGGAGTGTCCTCACCGGGGAGCTGTTTTTT. Looking up the rest from reference TRBV9 and TRBJ2-2 gives the full variable domain: DSGVTQTPKHLITATGQRVTLRCSPRSGDLSVYWYQQSLDQGLQFLIQYYNGEERAKGNILERFSAQQFPDLHSELNLSSLELGDSALYFCASSVAGSVLTGELFFGEGSRLTVL.

V gene TRBV27 combines with J gene TRBJ2-5; a weak D match, TRBD1 (6 bases). The V end was cut by 6 bases, the J end by 5 bases, with 13 bases between. The length of the CDR3 is 13 residues. Germline-derived CDR1 and CDR2 are MNHEY and SMNVEV (reference sequence). The CDR3 spells CASRLGAGETQYF. CDR3 in DNA: TGTGCCAGCAGGTTGGGGGCAGGGGAGACCCAGTACTTC.

On this clone itself: Different DNA sequences within this sample yield the same CDR3. The rearrangement joins TRBV7-9 to TRBJ2-7; 9 nucleotides align to TRBD2. Germline V gene lookup returns CDR1 SEHNR and CDR2 FQNEAQ (reference sequence). The CDR3 totals 15 residues. V was clipped by 1 base and J by 9 bases; unmatched bases: 10. This CDR3 reads CASSLELAGLGRQYF. In DNA form, the CDR3 reads TGTGCCAGCAGCTTAGAACTAGCGGGTTTGGGGCGGCAGTACTTC.

This clone has just one count. J is TRBJ2-5 and V is TRBV11-3; 8 nucleotides align to TRBD2. J lost 3 bases, V lost 5 bases, and 8 bases had no gene match. The CDR3 has 15 residues. The V gene's germline CDR1 is SGHNT and CDR2 YENEEA. This chain's CDR3 is CASSRGGRAEETQYF. CDR3 DNA sequence: TGTGCCAGCAGCCGGGGGGGAAGGGCAGAAGAGACCCAGTACTTC.

The chain joins TRBV6-5 to TRBJ1-1; possible D gene TRBD1, 5 bases. CDR1 is MNHEY and CDR2 is SVGAGI in the germline V gene. Trimming cost V 0 bases and J 3 bases, with 11 bases left between them. CDR3 length: 15 residues. CDR3 region: CASSYSVQGDTEAFF. The CDR3, as DNA: TGTGCCAGCAGTTACTCTGTTCAGGGTGACACTGAAGCTTTCTTT.

V gene TRBV4-2 combines with J gene TRBJ1-5; 9 bases map to TRBD1. Trimming at V came to 4 bases and at J to 5 bases, leaving 9 bases not matched to a gene. The CDR3 sequence is 16 residues long. CDR1 is LGHNA, CDR2 YNFKEQ, per germline. CDR3 region: CASSRGTGTGHQPQHF. The CDR3 coding sequence is TGTGCCAGCAGCCGGGGGACCGGGACAGGGCATCAGCCCCAGCATTTT.

The chain carries TRBV5-1 and TRBJ2-7; 9 nucleotides agree with TRBD2. This CDR3 region has 16 residues. The J segment lost 6 bases and the V segment lost 4 bases, leaving 14 bases of the junction unmatched. The germline gives CDR1 SGHRS, CDR2 YFSETQ. The CDR3 DNA follows: TGCGCCAGCAGCCCCAAGTTAGCGGGAGTTAAATTCGAGCAGTACTTC. It translates to CASSPKLAGVKFEQYF.

The chain links TRBV5-6 to TRBJ2-1; 10 bases align to TRBD2. The CDR3 is 19 residues long. The V segment lost 4 bases and the J segment 1 base; nucleotides outside the gene matches: 14. Germline V gene lookup returns CDR1 SGHDT and CDR2 YYEEEE. CDR3 protein: CASSTYLSGRASSYNEQFF. In DNA, the CDR3 is TGTGCCAGCAGCACCTACCTGAGCGGGAGGGCCTCATCCTACAATGAGCAGTTCTTC.